This T cell receptor (beta chain) comes out of a study of cytomegalovirus exposure and HLA in healthy donors. The study, taken as a whole, reports: Most observed TCR sequences were rare, whereas some public TCRs were detected in many donors. A previous analysis found most TCR beta V segments productive roughly 87% or roughly 30% of the time. The study reported that TCR beta sequences accurately predicted HLA-A and HLA-B alleles in most subjects.

PCR was performed using 60 Vbeta and 13 Jbeta primers. Per the authors' pipeline: It was a later analysis that counted about 80 million unique TCR beta chains, of which about 10 million were shared. Profiling relied on immunoSEQ multiplex PCR, and the TCRdb table lists in-frame clones only, not all of them. V, J and clone size are taken as reported in that table, and D and trimming were inferred from the DNA itself. The sample records approximately 170,000 clones, 81% being singletons. This clone was recorded once. Its cognate antigen is unknown. The CDR3 runs 13 residues. In germline, CDR1 is MDHEN, CDR2 SYDVKM. V shed 8 bases and J 0 bases; nucleotides not matched to a gene: 4.

The sequencing input was PBMCs. The chain links TRBV28 to TRBJ2-7, with 7 bases that match TRBD2. The TCR comes from a man aged 50-60 years in good health and CMV-seropositive. The CDR3 bases are TGTGCCAGCTCCACGGGGGGCTCCTACGAGCAGTACTTC. Translated, it gives CASSTGGSYEQYF.